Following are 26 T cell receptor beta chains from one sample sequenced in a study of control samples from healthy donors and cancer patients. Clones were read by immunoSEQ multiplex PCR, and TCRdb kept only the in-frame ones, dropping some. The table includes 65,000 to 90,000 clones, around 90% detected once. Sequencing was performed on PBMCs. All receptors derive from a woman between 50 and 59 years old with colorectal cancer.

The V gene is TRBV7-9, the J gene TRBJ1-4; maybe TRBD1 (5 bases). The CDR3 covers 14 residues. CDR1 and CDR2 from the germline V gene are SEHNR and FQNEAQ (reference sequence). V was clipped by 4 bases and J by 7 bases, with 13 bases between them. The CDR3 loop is CASSSQGGGEKLFF. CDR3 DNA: TGTGCCAGCAGCTCGCAGGGCGGTGGTGAAAAACTGTTTTTT. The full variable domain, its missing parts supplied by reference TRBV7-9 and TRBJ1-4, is DTGVSQNPRHKITKRGQNVTFRCDPISEHNRLYWYRQTLGQGPEFLTYFQNEAQLEKSRLLSDRFSAERPKGSFSTLEIQRTEQGDSAMYLCASSSQGGGEKLFFGSGTQLSVL.

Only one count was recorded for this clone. The CDR3 spells CASSLVSNNEQFF. The CDR3 DNA sequence: TGCGCCAGCAGCTTGGTCTCAAACAATGAGCAGTTCTTC. The rearrangement joins TRBV5-1 to TRBJ2-1; D gene uncertain. Trimming stripped 0 bases from V and 5 bases from J, with 6 bases between. The CDR3 consists of 13 residues. CDR1 and CDR2 (germline): SGHRS, YFSETQ.

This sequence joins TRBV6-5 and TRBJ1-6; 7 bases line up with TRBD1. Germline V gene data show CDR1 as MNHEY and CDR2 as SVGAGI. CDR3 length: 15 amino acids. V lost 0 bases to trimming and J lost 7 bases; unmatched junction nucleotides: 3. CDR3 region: CASSYSSRGNSPLHF. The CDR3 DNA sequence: TGTGCCAGCAGTTACTCGAGCAGGGGGAATTCACCCCTCCACTTT.

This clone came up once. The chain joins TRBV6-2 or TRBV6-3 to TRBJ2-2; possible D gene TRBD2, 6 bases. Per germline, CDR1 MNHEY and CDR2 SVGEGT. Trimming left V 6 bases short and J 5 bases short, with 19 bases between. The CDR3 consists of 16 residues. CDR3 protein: CASSNPGLAGTGELFF. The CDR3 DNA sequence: TGTGCCAGCAGCAACCCGGGACTTGCGGGAACCGGGGAGCTGTTTTTT.

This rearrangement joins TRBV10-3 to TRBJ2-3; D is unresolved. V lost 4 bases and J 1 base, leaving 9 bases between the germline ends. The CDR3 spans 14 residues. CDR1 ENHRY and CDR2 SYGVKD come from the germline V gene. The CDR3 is CAISAILGTDTQYF. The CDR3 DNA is TGTGCCATCAGTGCGATCCTTGGCACAGATACGCAGTATTTT.

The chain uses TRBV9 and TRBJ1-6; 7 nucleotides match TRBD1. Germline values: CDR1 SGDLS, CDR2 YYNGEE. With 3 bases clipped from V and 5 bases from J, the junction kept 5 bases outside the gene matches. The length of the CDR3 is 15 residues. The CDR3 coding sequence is TGTGCCAGCAGCGGAATGGACAGGAATAATTCACCCCTCCACTTT. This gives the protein CASSGMDRNNSPLHF.

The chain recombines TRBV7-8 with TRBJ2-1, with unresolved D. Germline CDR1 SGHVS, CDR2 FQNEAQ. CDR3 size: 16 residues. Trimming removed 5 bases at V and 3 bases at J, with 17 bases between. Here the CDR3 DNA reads TGTGCCAGCAGCCCCAATGCGCGGCCTTACTACAATGAGCAGTTCTTC. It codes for CASSPNARPYYNEQFF. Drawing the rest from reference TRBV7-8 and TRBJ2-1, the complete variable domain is GAGVSQSPRYKVAKRGQDVALRCDPISGHVSLFWYQQALGQGPEFLTYFQNEAQLDKSGLPSDRFFAERPEGSVSTLKIQRTQQEDSAVYLCASSPNARPYYNEQFFGPGTRLTVL.

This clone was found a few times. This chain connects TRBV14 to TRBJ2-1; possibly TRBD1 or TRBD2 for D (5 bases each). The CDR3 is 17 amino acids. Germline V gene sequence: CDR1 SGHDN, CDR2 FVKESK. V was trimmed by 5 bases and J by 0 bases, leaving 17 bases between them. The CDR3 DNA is TGTGCCAGCAGCATCGGGTGGGGGATGCGCTCCTACAATGAGCAGTTCTTC. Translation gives CASSIGWGMRSYNEQFF.

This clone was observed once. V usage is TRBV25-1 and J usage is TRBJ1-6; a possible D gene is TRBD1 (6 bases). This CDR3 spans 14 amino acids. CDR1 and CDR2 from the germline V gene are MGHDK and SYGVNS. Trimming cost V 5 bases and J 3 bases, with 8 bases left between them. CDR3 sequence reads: CASSFRGYNSPLHF. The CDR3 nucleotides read TGTGCCAGCAGTTTCAGGGGCTATAATTCACCCCTCCACTTT.

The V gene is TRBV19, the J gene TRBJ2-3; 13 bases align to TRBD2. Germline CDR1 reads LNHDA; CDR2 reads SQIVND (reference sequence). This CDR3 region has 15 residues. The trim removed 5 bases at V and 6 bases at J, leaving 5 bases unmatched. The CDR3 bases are TGTGCCAGTAGTGGGACTAGCGGGGCTGGGGATACGCAGTATTTT. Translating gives CASSGTSGAGDTQYF.

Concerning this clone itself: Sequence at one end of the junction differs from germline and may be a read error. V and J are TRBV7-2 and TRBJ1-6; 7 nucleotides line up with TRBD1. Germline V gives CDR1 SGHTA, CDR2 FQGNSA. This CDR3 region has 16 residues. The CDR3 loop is CASSPGQVWGNSPLYF. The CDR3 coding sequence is TGTGCCAGCAGCCCAGGACAGGTTTGGGGGAATTCACCCCTCTACTTT.

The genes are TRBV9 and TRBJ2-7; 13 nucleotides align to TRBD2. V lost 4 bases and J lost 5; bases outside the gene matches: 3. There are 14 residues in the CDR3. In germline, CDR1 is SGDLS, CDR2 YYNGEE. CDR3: CASSRTSGGDEQYV. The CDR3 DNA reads TGTGCCAGCAGCCGTACTAGCGGGGGGGACGAGCAGTACGTC.

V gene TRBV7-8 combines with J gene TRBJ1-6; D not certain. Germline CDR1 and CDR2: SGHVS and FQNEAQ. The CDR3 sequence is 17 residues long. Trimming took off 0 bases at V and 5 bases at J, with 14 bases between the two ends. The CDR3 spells CASSLAPRGQNNSPLHF. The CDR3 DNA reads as TGTGCCAGCAGCTTAGCCCCCCGGGGTCAGAATAATTCACCCCTCCACTTT.

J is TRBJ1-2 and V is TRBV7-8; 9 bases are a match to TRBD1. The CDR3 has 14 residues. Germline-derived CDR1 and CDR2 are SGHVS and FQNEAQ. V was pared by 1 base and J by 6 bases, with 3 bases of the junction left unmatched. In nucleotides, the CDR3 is TGTGCCAGCAGCTTAGGGACAGGGGAGAATGGCTACACCTTC. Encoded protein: CASSLGTGENGYTF.

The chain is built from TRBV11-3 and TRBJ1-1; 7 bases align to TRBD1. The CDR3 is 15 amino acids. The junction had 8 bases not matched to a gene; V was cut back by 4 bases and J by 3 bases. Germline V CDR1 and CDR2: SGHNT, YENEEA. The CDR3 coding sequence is TGTGCCAGCAGCTCCCGGACAGGACGGGACACTGAAGCTTTCTTT. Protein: CASSSRTGRDTEAFF.

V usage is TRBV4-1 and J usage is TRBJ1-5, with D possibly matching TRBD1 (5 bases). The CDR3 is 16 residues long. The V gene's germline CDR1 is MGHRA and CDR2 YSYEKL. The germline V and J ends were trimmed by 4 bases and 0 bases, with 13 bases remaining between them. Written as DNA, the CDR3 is TGCGCCAGCAGCCGCTCGACAGATAGTAGCAATCAGCCCCAGCATTTT. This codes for CASSRSTDSSNQPQHF.

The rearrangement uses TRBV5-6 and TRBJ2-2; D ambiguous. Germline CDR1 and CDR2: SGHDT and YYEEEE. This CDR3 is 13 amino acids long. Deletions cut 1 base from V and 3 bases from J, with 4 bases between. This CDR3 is CASSLIHTGELFF. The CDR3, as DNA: TGTGCCAGCAGCTTGATTCACACCGGGGAGCTGTTTTTT.

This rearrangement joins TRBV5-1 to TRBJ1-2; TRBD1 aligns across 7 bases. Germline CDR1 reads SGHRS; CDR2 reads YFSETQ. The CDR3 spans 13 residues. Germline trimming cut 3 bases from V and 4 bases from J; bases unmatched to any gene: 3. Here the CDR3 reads CASSSGTVYGYTF. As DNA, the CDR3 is TGCGCCAGCAGCTCGGGGACAGTCTATGGCTACACCTTC.

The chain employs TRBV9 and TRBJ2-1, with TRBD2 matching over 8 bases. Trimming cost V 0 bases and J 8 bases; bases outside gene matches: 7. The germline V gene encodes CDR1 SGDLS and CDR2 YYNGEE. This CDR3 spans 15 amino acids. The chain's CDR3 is CASSVERGIWDEQFF. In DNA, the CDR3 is TGTGCCAGCAGCGTAGAGCGGGGGATTTGGGATGAGCAGTTCTTC.

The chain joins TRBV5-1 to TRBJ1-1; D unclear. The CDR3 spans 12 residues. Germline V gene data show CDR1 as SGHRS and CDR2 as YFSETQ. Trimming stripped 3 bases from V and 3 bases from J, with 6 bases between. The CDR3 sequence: CASSSKHTEAFF. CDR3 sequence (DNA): TGCGCCAGCAGCTCCAAACACACTGAAGCTTTCTTT.

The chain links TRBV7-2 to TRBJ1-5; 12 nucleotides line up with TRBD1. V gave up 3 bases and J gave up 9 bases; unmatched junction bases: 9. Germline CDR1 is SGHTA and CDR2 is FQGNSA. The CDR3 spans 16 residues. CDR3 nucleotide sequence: TGTGCCAGCAGCTTGGGGACAGGGGGCACACAGGGGCCCCAGCATTTT. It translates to CASSLGTGGTQGPQHF.

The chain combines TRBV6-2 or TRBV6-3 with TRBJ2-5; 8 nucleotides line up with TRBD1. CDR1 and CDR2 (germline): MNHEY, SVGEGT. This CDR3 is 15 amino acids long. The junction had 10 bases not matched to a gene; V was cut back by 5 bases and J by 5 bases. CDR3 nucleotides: TGTGCCAGCAGTAATGGACAGGGCCCTCAGGAGACCCAGTACTTC. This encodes CASSNGQGPQETQYF.

The CDR3 DNA reads as TGCGCCAGCAGCCCCAGACTTCTTCCGAACAATGAGCAGTTCTTC. It codes for CASSPRLLPNNEQFF. V and J are TRBV4-1 and TRBJ2-1; D gene uncertain. The CDR3 contains 15 residues. Germline-derived CDR1 and CDR2 are MGHRA and YSYEKL. The germline V and J ends were trimmed by 4 bases and 5 bases, with 15 bases remaining between them.

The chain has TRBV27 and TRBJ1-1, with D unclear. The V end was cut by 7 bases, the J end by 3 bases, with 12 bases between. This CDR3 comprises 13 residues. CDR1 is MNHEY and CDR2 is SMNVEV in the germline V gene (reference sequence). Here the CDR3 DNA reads TGTGCCAGCATAGGTCGGTGGGACACTGAAGCTTTCTTT. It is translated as CASIGRWDTEAFF.

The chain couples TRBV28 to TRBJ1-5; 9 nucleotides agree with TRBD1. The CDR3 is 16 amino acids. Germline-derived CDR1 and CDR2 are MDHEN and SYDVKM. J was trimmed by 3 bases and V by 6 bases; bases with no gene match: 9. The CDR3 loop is CASSRLQGAANQPQHF. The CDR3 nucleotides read TGTGCCAGCAGCCGATTACAGGGGGCGGCCAATCAGCCCCAGCATTTT.

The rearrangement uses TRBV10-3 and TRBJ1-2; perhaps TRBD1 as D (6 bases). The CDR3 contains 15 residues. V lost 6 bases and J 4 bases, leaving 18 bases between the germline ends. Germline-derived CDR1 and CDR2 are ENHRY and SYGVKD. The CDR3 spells CAISEPSTGLYGYTF. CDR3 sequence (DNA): TGTGCCATCAGCGAGCCATCGACAGGCCTCTATGGCTACACCTTC.